Below are 12 T cell receptor beta chains sequenced from a single sample in a study of T cells in localized non-small cell lung cancer. This table comes from immunoSEQ multiplex PCR, and its TCRdb copy is limited to in-frame clones, with some not included. This table has about 40,000 clones, around 81% appearing once. Material: peripheral blood mononuclear cells, obtained before any cancer treatment. The origin of the receptors is a male donor aged 60 or over with stage II lung adenocarcinoma.

This clone was recorded only once. The chain is built from TRBV19 and TRBJ2-2, with D possibly TRBD2 on 5 matching bases. Trimming cost V 3 bases and J 6 bases, with 11 bases left between them. CDR3 length equals 14 residues. Germline lookup yields CDR1 LNHDA and CDR2 SQIVND (reference sequence). This chain's CDR3 is CASSISGIAGELFF. In DNA form, the CDR3 reads TGTGCCAGTAGTATCTCCGGGATTGCCGGGGAGCTGTTTTTT.

CDR3: CASSLRQGRAGELFF. CDR3 sequence (DNA): TGTGCCAGCAGCCTAAGACAGGGGAGGGCCGGGGAGCTGTTTTTT. This chain uses TRBV7-2 with TRBJ2-2, with D possibly matching TRBD1 (8 bases). Germline V gives CDR1 SGHTA, CDR2 FQGNSA. With 5 bases removed from V and 6 bases from J, the gap between germline ends came to 16 bases. The CDR3 sequence is 15 residues long. Together with reference TRBV7-2 and TRBJ2-2, the CDR3 gives the full variable domain: GAGVSQSPSNKVTEKGKDVELRCDPISGHTALYWYRQSLGQGLEFLIYFQGNSAPDKSGLPSDRFSAERTGGSVSTLTIQRTQQEDSAVYLCASSLRQGRAGELFFGEGSRLTVL.

V is TRBV10-3 and J is TRBJ1-2, with TRBD1 matching 10 bases. The junction had 12 bases not matched to a gene; V was cut back by 10 bases and J by 7 bases. The CDR3 is 14 amino acids. From germline, CDR1 is ENHRY and CDR2 SYGVKD. The CDR3: CATLGQGPLGGYTF. CDR3 DNA: TGTGCCACCCTGGGACAGGGGCCCCTCGGTGGCTACACCTTC.

J is TRBJ2-1 and V is TRBV19, with TRBD2 matching over 11 bases. Germline V CDR1 and CDR2: LNHDA, SQIVND (reference sequence). The CDR3 sequence is 16 residues long. The J segment lost 7 bases and the V segment lost 5 bases, leaving 10 bases of the junction unmatched. The CDR3 is CASSPGLADRWNEQFF. The CDR3 DNA reads TGTGCCAGTAGTCCGGGACTAGCGGATCGATGGAATGAGCAGTTCTTC.

The CDR3 DNA is TGTGCCAGCTCACGTAATCAAGAGACCCAGTACTTC. Its translation is CASSRNQETQYF. V is TRBV18 and J is TRBJ2-5, with D unresolved. The V end was cut by 4 bases, the J end by 2 bases, with 5 bases between. CDR1 is KGHSH, CDR2 LQKENI, per germline. The CDR3 is 12 residues long.

The rearrangement uses TRBV19 and TRBJ2-1; 7 bases agree with TRBD2. The CDR3 has 15 amino acids. J gave up 0 bases and V 8 bases, and 7 bases lay outside the gene matches. Germline V lookup: CDR1 LNHDA, CDR2 SQIVND (reference sequence). The CDR3 bases are TGTGCCAGTTGCCGGGGCGGGAGCTCCTACAATGAGCAGTTCTTC. This codes for CASCRGGSSYNEQFF. Supplemented by reference TRBV19 and TRBJ2-1, the full variable domain reads DGGITQSPKYLFRKEGQNVTLSCEQNLNHDAMYWYRQDPGQGLRLIYYSQIVNDFQKGDIAEGYSVSREKKESFPLTVTSAQKNPTAFYLCASCRGGSSYNEQFFGPGTRLTVL.

The genes are TRBV7-9 and TRBJ2-2; TRBD2 matches 11 bases. The CDR3 has 15 residues. In germline, CDR1 is SEHNR, CDR2 FQNEAQ (reference sequence). Losses at the gene ends were 3 bases for V and 7 bases for J; bases not matched to a gene: 4. The CDR3, as DNA: TGTGCCAGCAGCTTCCGGACTAGCGGGTTCGGGGAGCTGTTTTTT. Translation gives CASSFRTSGFGELFF.

The V and J genes are TRBV7-9 and TRBJ2-1, with 9 bases identical to TRBD2. In germline, CDR1 is SEHNR, CDR2 FQNEAQ (reference sequence). The length of the CDR3 is 15 residues. With 5 bases clipped from V and 7 bases from J, the junction kept 9 bases outside the gene matches. This CDR3 is CASSPGLAIGNEQFF. The CDR3 coding sequence is TGTGCCAGCAGCCCCGGACTAGCGATTGGAAATGAGCAGTTCTTC.

The chain recombines TRBV7-8 with TRBJ1-5; the D is unclear. The CDR3 has 15 amino acids. The germline CDR1 and CDR2 sequences are SGHVS and FQNEAQ. V was shortened by 3 bases and J by 4 bases, with 13 bases between the two germline ends. In DNA, the CDR3 is TGTGCCAGCAGCTTCAAGTCGGGGATAAATCAGCCCCAGCATTTT. Its translation is CASSFKSGINQPQHF.

The chain uses TRBV6-6 and TRBJ1-2; 7 nucleotides align to TRBD1. V trimming: 6 bases; J trimming: 6 bases; junction bases outside the gene matches: 13. CDR3 length: 15 residues. CDR1 is MNHNY, CDR2 SVGAGI, per germline (reference sequence). The CDR3 protein is CASRHGTALSHGYTF. The CDR3 DNA reads as TGTGCCAGCAGACATGGGACAGCCCTCTCCCATGGCTACACCTTC.

The chain joins TRBV7-9 to TRBJ2-5; 8 bases are a match to TRBD1. The CDR3 extends over 14 amino acids. The junction had 7 bases not matched to a gene; V was cut back by 5 bases and J by 5 bases. Germline CDR1 reads SEHNR; CDR2 reads FQNEAQ (reference sequence). CDR3 coding DNA: TGTGCCAGCAGCGTATTCAGGGGGCTGGAGACCCAGTACTTC. Its translation: CASSVFRGLETQYF.

The chain is built from TRBV11-2 and TRBJ1-1, with D maybe TRBD1 (5 bases). The germline V and J ends were trimmed by 5 bases and 2 bases, with 9 bases remaining between them. Germline CDR1 SGHAT, CDR2 FQNNGV. This CDR3 is 13 amino acids long. The CDR3 protein is CASSRDSNTEAFF. The CDR3 coding sequence is TGTGCCAGCAGCCGTGACAGCAACACTGAAGCTTTCTTT.